The entry that follows covers one T cell receptor beta chain sequence. Its antigen is currently unknown. This sample is drawn from a study of T-cell reconstitution after alpha-beta-depleted transplantation in children. Study-wide results and caveats: Newly made T cells mostly supplied T-cell counts and diversity one year after transplant.

Molecular barcoding with unique molecular identifiers was used for the TCRbeta library. TCRdb re-called the PCR reads through MiXCR, storing one row per CDR3 protein. Of 250,000 to 300,000 distinct CDR3 sequences listed, roughly 8.2% are singletons. The CDR3 has 16 amino acids. The V gene lost 4 bases and the J gene lost 2 bases, with 15 bases spanning the gap. CDR1 and CDR2 from the germline V gene are SGHTA and FQGNSA. This sequence was found in a female patient aged 2 to 10 who had a stem cell transplant for Fanconi anemia, so the T cells may come from the graft donor. The starting material was peripheral blood, obtained 360 days after TCRalphabeta/CD19-depleted stem cell transplant. The chain couples TRBV7-2 to TRBJ1-3; no clear D gene. CDR3 residues: CASSYPRPGAGNTIYF. Here the CDR3 DNA reads TGTGCCAGCAGCTATCCTCGACCGGGAGCTGGAAACACCATATATTTT.